This T cell receptor (beta chain) was identified during a study of blood T cells in healthy people across ages. The J segment lost 2 bases and the V segment lost 4 bases, leaving 4 bases of the junction unmatched. CDR3 size: 14 residues. Looked up from germline, CDR1 is LGHDT and CDR2 is YNNKEL (reference sequence). The study, taken as a whole, reports: Using unsorted PBMCs precluded a conclusive naive versus antigen-experienced comparison.

Each sample had at least 6.5 million PBMCs isolated. For the second PCR, which ran for 7 to 11 cycles, a sample-barcoded 5' primer and a J-beta primer mix were used. The template-switch adaptor, which had 12 random nucleotides, put a tag on each cDNA molecule. TCRdb redid the calling of the 5' RACE reads with MiXCR, one entry per CDR3 protein. The data contain nearly 1 million distinct CDR3 sequences, approximately 50% of them singletons. The table lists this clonotype with many counts. Antigen specificity is unknown. The rearrangement joins TRBV3-1 to TRBJ2-5; TRBD1 agrees at 7 bases. The sequence was obtained from a woman in her sixties in good health. Sequencing was done on a sample of blood. CDR3 in amino acids: CASSLEGQQETQYF. CDR3 nucleotide sequence: TGTGCCAGCAGCCTAGAGGGACAGCAAGAGACCCAGTACTTC.